The next 32 T cell receptor beta chains were all read from a single sample in a study of T cell responses to AZD1222 COVID-19 vaccine. Clones were sequenced by immunoSEQ multiplex PCR, and TCRdb holds only the in-frame ones, with some missing. This table has tens of thousands of clones, roughly nine tenths appearing once. Sample: peripheral blood, taken 28 days after the second AZD1222 dose. These receptors all stem from an adult who received the AZD1222 COVID-19 vaccine.

This CDR3 reads CASSVAGNNEKLFF. CDR3 DNA sequence: TGTGCCAGCAGCGTAGCGGGAAATAATGAAAAACTGTTTTTT. The V gene is TRBV9, the J gene TRBJ1-4; D ambiguous. This CDR3 comprises 14 residues. Per germline, CDR1 SGDLS and CDR2 YYNGEE. Trimming cost V 0 bases and J 4 bases, with 7 bases left between them.

The genes are TRBV4-2 and TRBJ2-7, with TRBD1 identical over 7 bases. In germline, CDR1 is LGHNA, CDR2 YNFKEQ. CDR3 length: 13 amino acids. V was pared by 2 bases and J by 7 bases, with 5 bases of the junction left unmatched. The CDR3 nucleotides read TGTGCCAGCAGCCAAACAGGGGTGGGGGAGCAGTACTTC. This sequence encodes CASSQTGVGEQYF.

V gene TRBV7-8 combines with J gene TRBJ1-2; TRBD1 aligns across 8 bases. V was clipped by 4 bases and J by 7 bases; unmatched bases: 5. CDR1 and CDR2 from the germline V gene are SGHVS and FQNEAQ. The CDR3 contains 13 residues. The CDR3 nucleotides read TGTGCCAGCAGCTATCAGGGGGCCGGTGGCTACACCTTC. This encodes CASSYQGAGGYTF.

The CDR3 sequence: CASSYRVGQPQHF. The CDR3 nucleotides are TGTGCCAGCAGTTACAGGGTAGGGCAGCCCCAGCATTTT. The chain has TRBV6-2 or TRBV6-3 and TRBJ1-5; D is unresolved. The germline V gene encodes CDR1 MNHEY and CDR2 SVGEGT. This CDR3 comprises 13 residues. V was shortened by 2 bases and J by 7 bases, with 9 bases between the two germline ends.

In its sample, this clone was seen a few times. V and J are TRBV4-3 and TRBJ1-5; tentatively, D is TRBD1 (5 bases). Per the germline V gene, CDR1 is LGHNA and CDR2 is YSLEER. The CDR3 runs to 17 residues. V shed 0 bases and J shed 7 bases, with 19 bases lying between them. This chain's CDR3 is CASSQDTEAGMGQPQHF. In DNA form, the CDR3 reads TGCGCCAGCAGCCAAGATACGGAAGCAGGGATGGGACAGCCCCAGCATTTT.

This clone was observed a single time. The chain is built from TRBV5-1 and TRBJ2-3; TRBD1 matches 7 bases. CDR1 and CDR2 (germline): SGHRS, YFSETQ. The J segment lost 1 base and the V segment lost 5 bases, leaving 7 bases of the junction unmatched. The CDR3 runs 15 residues. CDR3 protein: CASRIAGTGTDTQYF. In nucleotides, the CDR3 is TGCGCCAGCAGGATCGCAGGGACAGGCACAGATACGCAGTATTTT.

The chain uses TRBV24-1 and TRBJ1-1, with unresolved D. Trimming pared 2 bases from V and 4 bases from J, leaving 13 bases between. This CDR3 has 15 amino acids. CDR1 and CDR2 (germline): KGHDR, SFDVKD. CDR3: CATSDSGAGSTEAFF. The DNA of the CDR3 is TGTGCCACCAGTGATTCCGGCGCCGGTAGCACTGAAGCTTTCTTT.

The chain employs TRBV14 and TRBJ2-1; perhaps D is TRBD1 or TRBD2 (5 bases each). Germline V lookup: CDR1 SGHDN, CDR2 FVKESK. CDR3 length equals 13 residues. Trimming left V 4 bases short and J 14 bases short, with 18 bases between. The CDR3 bases are TGTGCCAGCAGCCCACTGGCTTCGGGGCTGGAGTTCTTC. Its translation is CASSPLASGLEFF.

This rearrangement joins TRBV11-1 to TRBJ2-5; 7 bases line up with TRBD2. V lost 2 bases and J lost 5; bases outside the gene matches: 5. CDR1 SGHAT and CDR2 FQDESV come from the germline V gene (reference sequence). The length of the CDR3 is 14 residues. The chain's CDR3 is CASSLSSGEETQYF. In nucleotides, the CDR3 is TGTGCCAGCAGCTTATCCAGCGGGGAGGAGACCCAGTACTTC.

The V and J genes are TRBV19 and TRBJ1-1; perhaps TRBD1 as D (5 bases). CDR1 and CDR2 (germline): LNHDA, SQIVND (reference sequence). The CDR3 sequence is 15 residues long. Deletions cut 0 bases from V and 6 bases from J, with 14 bases between. This chain's CDR3 is CASSIDDSTVPEAFF. CDR3 coding DNA: TGTGCCAGTAGTATAGACGACAGTACCGTCCCTGAAGCTTTCTTT.

The genes are TRBV7-8 and TRBJ2-1, with D unclear. Trimming took off 3 bases at V and 5 bases at J, with 8 bases between the two ends. The V gene's germline CDR1 is SGHVS and CDR2 FQNEAQ. This CDR3 contains 13 residues. CDR3 bases: TGTGCCAGCAGCTTCCTAGACAACAATGAGCAGTTCTTC. It translates to CASSFLDNNEQFF.

The chain is built from TRBV24-1 and TRBJ2-1; D unclear. The V and J ends lost 5 bases and 1 base respectively, with 17 bases between them. CDR1 and CDR2 from the germline V gene are KGHDR and SFDVKD. The CDR3 loop spans 17 amino acids. The CDR3 loop reads CATSGSKDPVSYNEQFF. The CDR3 bases are TGTGCCACCAGTGGCTCCAAAGACCCGGTATCCTACAATGAGCAGTTCTTC.

This clone was seen just once. This sample includes further DNA sequences coding for the same CDR3. This sequence joins TRBV6-5 and TRBJ2-7; 7 bases are shared with TRBD2. CDR1 and CDR2 from the germline V gene are MNHEY and SVGAGI. V lost 0 bases to trimming and J lost 4 bases; unmatched junction nucleotides: 6. This CDR3 comprises 15 residues. CDR3 in DNA: TGTGCCAGCAGTTACTCGGCTAGCGGCGGTTACGAGCAGTACTTC. Encoded protein: CASSYSASGGYEQYF.

The chain uses TRBV28 and TRBJ1-6; D remains ambiguous. CDR1 is MDHEN and CDR2 is SYDVKM in the germline V gene. The CDR3 is 14 residues long. V shed 8 bases and J shed 7 bases, with 15 bases lying between them. The DNA for the CDR3 is TGTGCCAGCGTTCCGGCTACCCTAAATTCACCCCTCCACTTT. This gives the protein CASVPATLNSPLHF.

The J gene is TRBJ1-1, the V gene TRBV9; no firm D call. CDR3 length: 14 residues. Per germline, CDR1 SGDLS and CDR2 YYNGEE. The V end was cut by 2 bases, the J end by 3 bases, with 11 bases between. The CDR3, as DNA: TGTGCCAGCAGCGTGGCCCTTAGCTACACTGAAGCTTTCTTT. Residues: CASSVALSYTEAFF.

This clone was observed a single time. The rearrangement links TRBV6-5 to TRBJ2-7; D possibly corresponds to TRBD2 (5 bases). The CDR3 consists of 16 residues. The germline V and J ends were trimmed by 2 bases and 3 bases, with 17 bases remaining between them. In germline, CDR1 is MNHEY, CDR2 SVGAGI. The CDR3 spells CASSYDWGVGSYEQYF. The CDR3 DNA follows: TGTGCCAGCAGTTACGATTGGGGAGTGGGGAGCTACGAGCAGTACTTC.

The chain links TRBV4-1 to TRBJ1-5, with TRBD1 identical over 7 bases. Germline lookup yields CDR1 MGHRA and CDR2 YSYEKL. V dropped 1 base and J dropped 4; count of bases not matched to a gene: 7. The CDR3 consists of 16 residues. CDR3 in DNA: TGCGCCAGCAGCCAAGTCTGGGGACAGCAGAATCAGCCCCAGCATTTT. Its translation: CASSQVWGQQNQPQHF.

The CDR3 DNA reads as TGTGCCAGCAGCTTAGGGCTTGGAGCGGCGGGCCTAGATACGCAGTATTTT. Encoded protein: CASSLGLGAAGLDTQYF. The rearrangement links TRBV7-9 to TRBJ2-3; possibly TRBD2 for D (5 bases). V was shortened by 1 base and J by 5 bases, with 19 bases between the two germline ends. This CDR3 is built from 17 residues. Germline V lookup: CDR1 SEHNR, CDR2 FQNEAQ (reference sequence).

This chain links TRBV7-2 with TRBJ1-5; 7 bases map to TRBD1. Germline CDR1 SGHTA, CDR2 FQGNSA. The CDR3 is 16 amino acids. The ends lost 5 bases at V and 2 bases at J; junction bases unmatched: 9. The CDR3 bases are TGTGCCAGCAGCCTGACTGGAGGGGGCGGCAATCAGCCCCAGCATTTT. Protein sequence: CASSLTGGGGNQPQHF.

V gene TRBV2 combines with J gene TRBJ2-3; D gene ambiguous. There are 13 residues in the CDR3. Germline V gene lookup returns CDR1 SNHLY and CDR2 FYNNEI. V was trimmed by 6 bases and J by 5 bases, leaving 12 bases between them. CDR3 sequence: CASSRQPGDTQYF. For the CDR3, the DNA is TGTGCCAGCAGCCGCCAACCCGGAGATACGCAGTATTTT. The full variable domain, completed using reference TRBV2 and TRBJ2-3, is EPEVTQTPSHQVTQMGQEVILRCVPISNHLYFYWYRQILGQKVEFLVSFYNNEISEKSEIFDDQFSVERPDGSNFTLKIRSTKLEDSAMYFCASSRQPGDTQYFGPGTRLTVL.

This clone occurred once. The J gene is TRBJ2-3, the V gene TRBV5-1, with 7 bases identical to TRBD2. Germline V gene lookup returns CDR1 SGHRS and CDR2 YFSETQ. CDR3 length: 15 residues. V lost 0 bases, J lost 1 base, and 2 bases stayed unmatched. CDR3 in DNA: TGCGCCAGCAGCTTGGCGCTAGCGGGCACAGATACGCAGTATTTT. The encoded protein is CASSLALAGTDTQYF.

The CDR3 DNA sequence: TGTGCCAGCAGCTTCGGGCGGGGAGGACAGCCCCAGCATTTT. As protein: CASSFGRGGQPQHF. The chain joins TRBV7-2 to TRBJ1-5; D unresolved. CDR1 and CDR2 from the germline V gene are SGHTA and FQGNSA. The CDR3 runs 14 residues. Trimming stripped 3 bases from V and 7 bases from J, with 13 bases between.

The chain combines TRBV5-1 with TRBJ1-2; unclear D gene. This CDR3 is 16 amino acids long. CDR1 is SGHRS, CDR2 YFSETQ, per germline. Trimming took off 4 bases at V and 3 bases at J, with 19 bases between the two ends. The DNA for the CDR3 is TGCGCCAGCAGCCTAGACCTGACAACCCGGGACTATGGCTACACCTTC. It translates to CASSLDLTTRDYGYTF.

The rearrangement uses TRBV6-6 and TRBJ1-3; 9 bases match TRBD1. This CDR3 has 16 residues. Germline-derived CDR1 and CDR2 are MNHNY and SVGAGI (reference sequence). J was trimmed by 4 bases and V by 7 bases; bases with no gene match: 11. In DNA, the CDR3 is TGTGCCAGCACCATACAGGGGGCCCTGGGCGGAAACACCATATATTTT. Translated: CASTIQGALGGNTIYF.

V usage is TRBV6-5 and J usage is TRBJ2-7; D is unresolved. The CDR3 runs to 14 residues. Germline loops: CDR1 MNHEY, CDR2 SVGAGI. Trimming shortened V by 2 bases and J by 2 bases, and 10 bases separated the two germline ends. CDR3 protein: CASSYGRAAYEQYF. CDR3 coding DNA: TGTGCCAGCAGTTACGGTCGGGCAGCCTACGAGCAGTACTTC.

This clone turned up a few times. The chain links TRBV7-9 to TRBJ1-1, with D perhaps matching TRBD1 (5 bases). V was clipped by 3 bases and J by 6 bases, with 11 bases between them. The V gene's germline CDR1 is SEHNR and CDR2 FQNEAQ (reference sequence). The CDR3 contains 13 residues. CDR3 region: CASSFKDMSEAFF. The DNA of the CDR3 is TGTGCCAGCAGCTTCAAGGACATGTCTGAAGCTTTCTTT.

This clone was seen only a few times. The rearrangement links TRBV6-1 to TRBJ1-2; 10 nucleotides match TRBD1. Germline CDR1 MNHNS, CDR2 SASEGT. CDR3 length: 16 amino acids. V shed 4 bases and J 4 bases; nucleotides not matched to a gene: 9. Written as DNA, the CDR3 is TGTGCCAGCAGTGGCCGGGACAGGGGATCTTTCTATGGCTACACCTTC. Translating it yields CASSGRDRGSFYGYTF.

CDR3 in amino acids: CASSLFGAVQETQYF. CDR3 in DNA: TGTGCCAGCAGCTTGTTTGGGGCAGTCCAAGAGACCCAGTACTTC. The chain joins TRBV7-9 to TRBJ2-5, with D possibly matching TRBD1 (5 bases). The CDR3 runs 15 residues. CDR1 is SEHNR, CDR2 FQNEAQ, per germline (reference sequence). V was trimmed by 3 bases and J by 1 base, leaving 12 bases between them.

The count of this clone is one. The CDR3 nucleotides read TGTGCCTTCAGGGGACCCCAAGAGACCCAGTACTTC. Translating gives CAFRGPQETQYF. The rearrangement uses TRBV30 and TRBJ2-5; perhaps TRBD1 as D (6 bases). Per the germline V gene, CDR1 is GTSNPN and CDR2 is SVGIG (reference sequence). CDR3 length: 12 residues. V dropped 7 bases and J dropped 1 base, with 10 bases sitting between them.

This sequence joins TRBV4-3 and TRBJ1-1; D unclear. Trimming removed 0 bases at V and 3 bases at J, with 20 bases between. This CDR3 spans 18 amino acids. Germline values: CDR1 LGHNA, CDR2 YSLEER. In DNA form, the CDR3 reads TGCGCCAGCAGCCAAGATCTGCCGCCCTCGGACGTGGACACTGAAGCTTTCTTT. This encodes CASSQDLPPSDVDTEAFF.

The V call is TRBV9, the J call TRBJ1-6, with unresolved D. V was cut by 3 bases and J by 7 bases, with 11 bases left in between. The CDR3 contains 14 residues. Germline V gene sequence: CDR1 SGDLS, CDR2 YYNGEE. CDR3 residues: CASSGDFKNSPLHF. DNA for the CDR3: TGTGCCAGCAGCGGCGACTTTAAAAATTCACCCCTCCACTTT.

This rearrangement joins TRBV10-3 to TRBJ2-5, with TRBD1 matching 9 bases. Germline values: CDR1 ENHRY, CDR2 SYGVKD. J lost 3 bases, V lost 6 bases, and 5 bases had no gene match. The CDR3 is 14 residues long. CDR3 coding DNA: TGTGCCATCAGCCCCGGACAGGGGAAAGAGACCCAGTACTTC. It codes for CAISPGQGKETQYF.